The 18 T cell receptor beta chains reported below all come from one sample, sequenced in a study of cytomegalovirus exposure and HLA in healthy donors. Primers for the PCR totalled 60 Vbeta and 13 Jbeta. Measured with immunoSEQ multiplex PCR; TCRdb has only the in-frame clones, and not every one. The sample includes approximately 160,000 clones, roughly four fifths of them seen just once. The sequenced sample was PBMCs. The receptors derive from a girl aged 2-10 years in good health and CMV-seropositive.

J is TRBJ2-3 and V is TRBV5-1; tentative D call: TRBD1 (6 bases). Germline loops: CDR1 SGHRS, CDR2 YFSETQ. The germline V and J ends were trimmed by 2 bases and 0 bases, with 10 bases remaining between them. The CDR3 totals 15 residues. CDR3 sequence reads: CASSFDRPSTDTQYF. The CDR3 nucleotides are TGCGCCAGCAGCTTCGACAGGCCTAGCACAGATACGCAGTATTTT.

The rearrangement joins TRBV27 to TRBJ1-3, with TRBD1 matching over 8 bases. This CDR3 has 15 amino acids. Germline loops: CDR1 MNHEY, CDR2 SMNVEV (reference sequence). Germline trimming cut 6 bases from V and 2 bases from J; bases unmatched to any gene: 6. The CDR3 sequence: CASSLDRGTGNTIYF. The CDR3 region has the DNA TGTGCCAGCAGCTTAGACAGGGGCACTGGAAACACCATATATTTT.

With regard to this clone: Other DNA variants within this sample encode the same CDR3. CDR3 in amino acids: CASSLGLADPYEQYF. CDR3 nucleotide sequence: TGTGCCAGCAGCTTGGGCCTAGCGGACCCCTACGAGCAGTACTTC. The chain combines TRBV5-6 with TRBJ2-7; 7 bases align to TRBD2. J was trimmed by 2 bases and V by 0 bases; bases with no gene match: 5. The CDR3 is 15 amino acids. The germline V gene has CDR1 SGHDT and CDR2 YYEEEE.

This clone showed up just once. The chain is built from TRBV13 and TRBJ1-5; TRBD1 agrees at 11 bases. Trimming at V came to 3 bases and at J to 7 bases, leaving 5 bases not matched to a gene. The CDR3 runs 15 residues. CDR1 PRHDT and CDR2 FYEKMQ come from the germline V gene (reference sequence). The CDR3 sequence: CASSFGGQGGQPQHF. CDR3 DNA sequence: TGTGCCAGCAGCTTCGGGGGACAGGGGGGACAGCCCCAGCATTTT. The complete variable domain, with remaining parts taken from reference TRBV13 and TRBJ1-5, reads AAGVIQSPRHLIKEKRETATLKCYPIPRHDTVYWYQQGPGQDPQFLISFYEKMQSDKGSIPDRFSAQQFSDYHSELNMSSLELGDSALYFCASSFGGQGGQPQHFGDGTRLSIL.

V is TRBV29-1 and J is TRBJ1-1; 7 bases map to TRBD1. V dropped 2 bases and J dropped 5; count of bases not matched to a gene: 20. Germline V gene lookup returns CDR1 SQVTM and CDR2 ANQGSEA. The CDR3 is 18 residues long. The CDR3 sequence is CSVEPTFDRESGGTEAFF. CDR3 nucleotide sequence: TGCAGCGTTGAACCGACCTTCGACAGGGAGAGCGGAGGTACTGAAGCTTTCTTT.

The chain carries TRBV7-2 and TRBJ1-3; the D is unclear. Germline CDR1 SGHTA, CDR2 FQGNSA. V shed 5 bases and J shed 0 bases, with 5 bases lying between them. The CDR3 consists of 13 residues. CDR3 bases: TGTGCCAGCAGCAGCACCTCTGGAAACACCATATATTTT. This translates into CASSSTSGNTIYF.

The chain is built from TRBV4-1 and TRBJ2-3; 9 bases map to TRBD1. With 5 bases clipped from V and 3 bases from J, the junction kept 6 bases outside the gene matches. There are 15 residues in the CDR3. Germline CDR1 MGHRA, CDR2 YSYEKL. CDR3 loop: CASSEGQGKTDTQYF. The CDR3 DNA is TGCGCCAGCAGCGAGGGACAGGGAAAGACAGATACGCAGTATTTT.

This sequence joins TRBV18 and TRBJ2-7; D may be TRBD1 (6 bases). The V gene lost 2 bases and the J gene lost 5 bases, with 10 bases spanning the gap. This CDR3 is 13 amino acids long. Germline values: CDR1 KGHSH, CDR2 LQKENI. The CDR3 nucleotides read TGTGCCAGCTCACCAGAGGACAGCCACGAGCAGTACTTC. This gives the protein CASSPEDSHEQYF.

In regard to this clone: Other DNA variants within this sample encode the same CDR3. The chain couples TRBV7-9 to TRBJ1-1, with TRBD1 matching 7 bases. The junction had 16 bases not matched to a gene; V was cut back by 3 bases and J by 3 bases. Germline lookup yields CDR1 SEHNR and CDR2 FQNEAQ (reference sequence). The CDR3 is made up of 18 amino acids. Here the CDR3 reads CASSFYPSKRGRHTEAFF. As DNA, the CDR3 is TGTGCCAGCAGCTTTTATCCCTCCAAGAGGGGGCGCCACACTGAAGCTTTCTTT.

For the CDR3, the DNA is TGTGCCTGGGATCGGGGAGGGGAGACCCAGTACTTC. It encodes CAWDRGGETQYF. The rearrangement joins TRBV30 to TRBJ2-5; 7 nucleotides line up with TRBD2. Germline CDR1 and CDR2: GTSNPN and SVGIG (reference sequence). The length of the CDR3 is 12 residues. J lost 5 bases, V lost 5 bases, and 5 bases had no gene match. Based on the CDR3 plus reference TRBV30 and TRBJ2-5, the full variable domain is SQTIHQWPATLVQPVGSPLSLECTVEGTSNPNLYWYRQAAGRGLQLLFYSVGIGQISSEVPQNLSASRPQDRQFILSSKKLLLSDSGFYLCAWDRGGETQYFGPGTRLLVL.

The chain has TRBV9 and TRBJ2-1; D is perhaps TRBD2 (6 bases). The CDR3 totals 16 residues. The germline V gene has CDR1 SGDLS and CDR2 YYNGEE. Trimming left V 3 bases short and J 0 bases short, with 13 bases between. CDR3 nucleotides: TGTGCCAGCAGCGGGGGAATAGCGGACTCCTACAATGAGCAGTTCTTC. Protein: CASSGGIADSYNEQFF.

The chain couples TRBV2 to TRBJ2-5; 10 bases are shared with TRBD2. This CDR3 spans 15 amino acids. Germline CDR1 SNHLY, CDR2 FYNNEI. V was clipped by 5 bases and J by 6 bases; unmatched bases: 9. Here the CDR3 reads CASSLEREGRKTQYF. DNA for the CDR3: TGTGCCAGCAGTCTTGAGCGGGAGGGCCGGAAGACCCAGTACTTC.

V usage is TRBV28 and J usage is TRBJ2-2; a weak D match, TRBD2 (6 bases). This CDR3 is built from 17 residues. The germline V and J ends were trimmed by 4 bases and 0 bases, with 15 bases remaining between them. Germline V lookup: CDR1 MDHEN, CDR2 SYDVKM. The CDR3 sequence is CASSSLRDAANTGELFF. DNA of the CDR3: TGTGCCAGCAGTTCCCTGCGGGACGCAGCGAACACCGGGGAGCTGTTTTTT.

This clone was recorded a few times. The rearrangement joins TRBV4-1 to TRBJ2-1, with TRBD2 matching over 7 bases. V lost 1 base and J lost 11; bases outside the gene matches: 2. The germline V gene has CDR1 MGHRA and CDR2 YSYEKL. This CDR3 contains 12 residues. CDR3 in amino acids: CASSQATSQQFF. The CDR3 DNA is TGCGCCAGCAGCCAAGCGACTAGCCAGCAGTTCTTC.

The chain is built from TRBV7-9 and TRBJ2-7; possible D gene TRBD1, 7 bases. The V gene lost 5 bases and the J gene lost 1 base, with 15 bases spanning the gap. Germline CDR1 reads SEHNR; CDR2 reads FQNEAQ (reference sequence). This CDR3 spans 15 amino acids. CDR3 DNA sequence: TGTGCCAGCAGCGATTCAGGGGGGAGGTCCTACGAGCAGTACTTC. It yields the protein CASSDSGGRSYEQYF.

This clone was observed a few times. This sequence joins TRBV6-1 and TRBJ2-7, with no clear D. Germline loops: CDR1 MNHNS, CDR2 SASEGT. There are 13 residues in the CDR3. The V gene lost 3 bases and the J gene lost 2 bases, with 8 bases spanning the gap. CDR3 sequence reads: CASSDYTPYEQYF. CDR3 DNA: TGTGCCAGCAGTGATTACACCCCCTACGAGCAGTACTTC.

The chain is built from TRBV30 and TRBJ2-1; 8 positions agree with TRBD1. This CDR3 comprises 16 residues. The germline V gene has CDR1 GTSNPN and CDR2 SVGIG (reference sequence). V was clipped by 3 bases and J by 8 bases; unmatched bases: 15. The CDR3 is CAWRPDPKDRVYEQFF. DNA for the CDR3: TGTGCCTGGAGGCCCGACCCGAAGGACAGGGTCTATGAGCAGTTCTTC.

The table lists this clone with a few counts. V and J are TRBV6-1 and TRBJ1-1; perhaps TRBD1 as D (5 bases). Germline lookup yields CDR1 MNHNS and CDR2 SASEGT. The length of the CDR3 is 15 residues. V was cut by 2 bases and J by 4 bases, with 14 bases left in between. The CDR3 region is CASSESGGIITEAFF. The CDR3, as DNA: TGTGCCAGCAGTGAAAGCGGGGGGATTATCACTGAAGCTTTCTTT.